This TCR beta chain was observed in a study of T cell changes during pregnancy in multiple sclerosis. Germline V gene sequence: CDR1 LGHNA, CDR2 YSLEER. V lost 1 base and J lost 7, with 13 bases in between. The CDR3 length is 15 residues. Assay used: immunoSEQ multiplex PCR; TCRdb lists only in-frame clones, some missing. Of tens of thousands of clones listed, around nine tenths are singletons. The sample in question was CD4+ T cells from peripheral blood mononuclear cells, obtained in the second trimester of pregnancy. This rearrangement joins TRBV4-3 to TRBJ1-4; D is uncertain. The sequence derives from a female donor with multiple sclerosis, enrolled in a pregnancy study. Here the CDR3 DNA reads TGCGCCAGCAGCCAAGTGGGCTCCCTCGGTGAAAAACTGTTTTTT. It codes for CASSQVGSLGEKLFF.